This T cell receptor beta chain was sequenced for a study of PD-L1 blockade in urothelial cancer. Method: immunoSEQ multiplex PCR; TCRdb's copy keeps in-frame clones and lacks some. This sample yields 72,000 or so clones, of which approximately 83% are seen a single time; under 15% belongs to the top ten. This sample's time point: pretreatment peripheral blood. This clone has just a few counts. Per the germline V gene, CDR1 is KGHSH and CDR2 is LQKENI. This CDR3 region has 13 residues. Between the trimmed V and J ends, which lost 4 bases and 3 bases, there was a span of 7 bases. The material was PBMCs, obtained around atezolizumab (anti-PD-L1) treatment. This TCR was recovered from a man aged 55-75 years with urothelial cancer. The chain links TRBV18 to TRBJ1-5; D ambiguous. The CDR3 bases are TGTGCCAGCTCACAGGGAGACAATCAGCCCCAGCATTTT. Protein sequence: CASSQGDNQPQHF.